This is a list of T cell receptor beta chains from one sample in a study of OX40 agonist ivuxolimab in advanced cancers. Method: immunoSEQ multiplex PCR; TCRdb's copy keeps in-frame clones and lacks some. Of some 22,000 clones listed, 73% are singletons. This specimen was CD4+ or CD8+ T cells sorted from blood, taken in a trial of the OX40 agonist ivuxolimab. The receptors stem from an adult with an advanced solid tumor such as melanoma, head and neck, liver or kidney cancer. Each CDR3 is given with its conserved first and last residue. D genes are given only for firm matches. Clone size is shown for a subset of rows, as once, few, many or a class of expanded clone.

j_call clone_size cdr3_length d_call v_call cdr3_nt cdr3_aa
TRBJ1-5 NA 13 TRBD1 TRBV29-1 TGCAGCGTTCGGACAGGGGCAAATCAGCCCCAGCATTTT CSVRTGANQPQHF
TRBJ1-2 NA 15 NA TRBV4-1 TGCGCCAGCAGCCAAAGGGACAACGGAAAGGATGGCTACACCTTC CASSQRDNGKDGYTF
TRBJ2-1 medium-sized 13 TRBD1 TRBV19 TGTGCCAGTGGGGACAGGGGGCTGTATGAGCAGTTCTTC CASGDRGLYEQFF
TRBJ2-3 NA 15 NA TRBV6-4 TGTGCCAGCAGCCCTGGCAGAGCCAGCACAGATACGCAGTATTTT CASSPGRASTDTQYF
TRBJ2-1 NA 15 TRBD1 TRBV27 TGTGCCAGCACCGCAGGGGGTGAGGCCTACAATGAGCAGTTCTTC CASTAGGEAYNEQFF
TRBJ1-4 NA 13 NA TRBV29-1 TGCAGCGTTGAGCTCCAGGGCCAAGAAAAACTGTTTTTT CSVELQGQEKLFF
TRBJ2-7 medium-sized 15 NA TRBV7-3 TGTGCCAGCAGCCCAGGGGCAGTCTCTATCCACGAGCAGTACTTC CASSPGAVSIHEQYF
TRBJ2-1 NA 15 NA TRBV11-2 TGTGCCAGCAGTCGAACGAGGGGGGGCCGTAATGAGCAGTTCTTC CASSRTRGGRNEQFF
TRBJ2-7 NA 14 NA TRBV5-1 TGCGCCAGCAGCTTGGTCGGGGAATCCTACGAGCAGTACTTC CASSLVGESYEQYF
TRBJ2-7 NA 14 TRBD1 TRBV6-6 TGTGCCAGCAGACACGGGACAGGGTTTCGGGAGCAGTACTTC CASRHGTGFREQYF
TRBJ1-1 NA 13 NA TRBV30 TGTGCCTGGAATTGGGGTAGGAGCACTGAAGCTTTCTTT CAWNWGRSTEAFF
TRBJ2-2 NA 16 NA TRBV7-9 TGTGCCAGCAGCCCCCCGCGGGGGCCGAACACCGGGGAGCTGTTTTTT CASSPPRGPNTGELFF
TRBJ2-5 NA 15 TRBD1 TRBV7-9 TGTGCCAGCAGCTTAACGGGACAGGGCCAAGAGACCCAGTACTTC CASSLTGQGQETQYF
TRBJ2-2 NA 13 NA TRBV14 TGTGCCAGCAGCCAAGGAGAGGGCGGGAAACTGTTTTTT CASSQGEGGKLFF